What follows are 8 T cell receptor beta chains derived from one specimen sequenced in a study of T cell changes during pregnancy in multiple sclerosis. Assay used: immunoSEQ multiplex PCR; TCRdb lists only in-frame clones, some missing. Among roughly 45,000 clones listed, 80% to 95% were seen once. The material was CD8+ T cells from peripheral blood mononuclear cells, obtained after pregnancy. These TCRs come from a female donor with multiple sclerosis, enrolled in a pregnancy study.

V usage is TRBV7-9 and J usage is TRBJ1-1; 8 positions match TRBD1. The V gene end was trimmed by 5 bases and the J gene end by 3 bases; junction bases not matched to a gene: 8. CDR1 SEHNR and CDR2 FQNEAQ come from the germline V gene (reference sequence). This CDR3 comprises 15 residues. The CDR3 sequence: CASSHGQGGDTEAFF. Here the CDR3 DNA reads TGTGCCAGCAGCCACGGACAGGGTGGAGACACTGAAGCTTTCTTT.

This clone turned up a few times. The CDR3 coding sequence is TGTGCCTGGACACCTTGGGAGGGTTTCGGCTATGGCTACACCTTC. Encoded protein: CAWTPWEGFGYGYTF. The V gene is TRBV30, the J gene TRBJ1-2; D is ambiguous. CDR1 GTSNPN and CDR2 SVGIG come from the germline V gene (reference sequence). The CDR3 spans 15 residues. Trimming cost V 4 bases and J 4 bases, with 19 bases left between them.

This clone has ten or more counts. V and J are TRBV20-1 and TRBJ1-2; a weak D match, TRBD1 (5 bases). The CDR3 loop spans 11 amino acids. V gave up 6 bases and J gave up 2 bases, with 7 bases separating them. Germline V gene data show CDR1 as DFQATT and CDR2 as SNEGSKA (reference sequence). CDR3 sequence: CSAAGNYGYTF. The CDR3 region has the DNA TGCAGTGCAGCAGGGAACTATGGCTACACCTTC.

CDR3 coding DNA: TGTGCCAGTAGTGTTAGCAGGGGAGATACTGAAGCTTTCTTT. Encoded protein: CASSVSRGDTEAFF. The chain employs TRBV19 and TRBJ1-1, with a possible D match to TRBD1 (6 bases). This CDR3 is built from 14 residues. V was pared by 5 bases and J by 5 bases, with 15 bases between. Looked up from germline, CDR1 is LNHDA and CDR2 is SQIVND (reference sequence).

The chain recombines TRBV5-6 with TRBJ1-2; TRBD1 is a possible D gene (5 bases). The germline CDR1 and CDR2 sequences are SGHDT and YYEEEE. CDR3 length: 15 residues. Between the trimmed V and J ends, which lost 6 bases and 4 bases, there was a span of 19 bases. The CDR3 bases are TGTGCCAGCACCCATAGAGGACAACCTGGCTATGGCTACACCTTC. Translating gives CASTHRGQPGYGYTF.

The rearrangement links TRBV7-6 to TRBJ1-5; 8 bases match TRBD1. Germline CDR1 SGHVS, CDR2 FNYEAQ. V shed 5 bases and J 7 bases; nucleotides not matched to a gene: 13. There are 16 residues in the CDR3. The CDR3 DNA reads TGTGCCAGCAGCCCAAGTACCGCAGGGGGCGGGCAGCCCCAGCATTTT. Residues: CASSPSTAGGGQPQHF.

CDR3 sequence (DNA): TGTGCCAGCAGCTTGGACAGGGGTAACGAGCAGTACTTC. It codes for CASSLDRGNEQYF. The chain couples TRBV7-2 to TRBJ2-7; 9 nucleotides agree with TRBD1. V was pared by 3 bases and J by 5 bases, with 2 bases of the junction left unmatched. Per germline, CDR1 SGHTA and CDR2 FQGNSA. This CDR3 has 13 residues.

The chain uses TRBV14 and TRBJ1-5; no clear D gene. V lost 3 bases to trimming and J lost 3 bases, with 6 bases between them. The CDR3 is 13 amino acids. Germline V gives CDR1 SGHDN, CDR2 FVKESK. For the CDR3, the DNA is TGTGCCAGCAGCCAGGAGACCAATCAGCCCCAGCATTTT. Translation: CASSQETNQPQHF.